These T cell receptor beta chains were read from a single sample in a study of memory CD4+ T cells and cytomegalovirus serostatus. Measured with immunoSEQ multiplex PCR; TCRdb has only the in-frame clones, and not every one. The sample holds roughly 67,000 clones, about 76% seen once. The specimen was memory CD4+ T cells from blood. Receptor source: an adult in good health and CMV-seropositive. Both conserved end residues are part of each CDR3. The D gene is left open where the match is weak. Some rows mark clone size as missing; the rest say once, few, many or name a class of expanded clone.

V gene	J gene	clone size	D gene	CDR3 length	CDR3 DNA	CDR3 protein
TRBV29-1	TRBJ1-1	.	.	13	TGCAGCGTCAACGGGGGGCGGAACACTGAAGCTTTCTTT	CSVNGGRNTEAFF
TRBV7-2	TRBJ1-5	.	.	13	TGTGCCAGCAGCTTAGATTCCGGTAAGCCCCAGCATTTT	CASSLDSGKPQHF
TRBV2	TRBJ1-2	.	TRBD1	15	TGTGCCAGCAGTGAACCGGGACAGGGCAACTATGGCTACACCTTC	CASSEPGQGNYGYTF
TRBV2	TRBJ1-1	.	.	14	TGTGCCAGCAACGATTTCCTAATGAACACTGAAGCTTTCTTT	CASNDFLMNTEAFF
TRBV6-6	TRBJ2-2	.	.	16	TGTGCCAGCGCCGGGGGCCGGGGCCCGAACACCGGGGAGCTGTTTTTT	CASAGGRGPNTGELFF
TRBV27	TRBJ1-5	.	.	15	TGTGCCAGCAGTTTATCAAGGACAGCTAATCAGCCCCAGCATTTT	CASSLSRTANQPQHF
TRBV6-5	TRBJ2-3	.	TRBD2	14	TGTGCCAGCAGGCCGGGACTAGCCACAGATACGCAGTATTTT	CASRPGLATDTQYF
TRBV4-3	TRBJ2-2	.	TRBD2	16	TGCGCCAGCAGCCAAGATCAGGGACTACCCACCGGGGAGCTGTTTTTT	CASSQDQGLPTGELFF
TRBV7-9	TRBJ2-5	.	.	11	TGTGCCAGCAGCGAACAAGAGACCCAGTACTTC	CASSEQETQYF
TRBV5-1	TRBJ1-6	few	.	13	TGCGCCAGCAGCCCAGACTATAATTCACCCCTCCACTTT	CASSPDYNSPLHF
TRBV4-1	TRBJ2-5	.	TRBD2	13	TGCGCCAGCAGCCTAGGACTAGCAGAGACCCAGTACTTC	CASSLGLAETQYF
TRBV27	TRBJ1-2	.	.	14	TGTGCCAGCAGGGCGGGGGTCGCGAACTATGGCTACACCTTC	CASRAGVANYGYTF
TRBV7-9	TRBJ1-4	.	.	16	TGTGCCAGCAGCCCCGGGACTGACCTAGGGAATGAAAAACTGTTTTTT	CASSPGTDLGNEKLFF
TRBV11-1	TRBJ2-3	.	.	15	TGTGCCAGCTCTGAGTGGCAGGGTAGTCCCGATACGCAGTATTTT	CASSEWQGSPDTQYF
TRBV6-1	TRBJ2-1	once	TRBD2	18	TGTGCCAGCAGTGAAGGGACTAGCGGCTATAGCTCCTACAATGAGCAGTTCTTC	CASSEGTSGYSSYNEQFF
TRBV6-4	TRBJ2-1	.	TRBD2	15	TGTGCCAGCAGTGACCGACTAGCGGGAGTGGGAGAGCAGTTCTTC	CASSDRLAGVGEQFF
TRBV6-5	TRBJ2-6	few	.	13	TGTGCCAGCAGCTATACCGGGGCCAACGTCCTGACTTTC	CASSYTGANVLTF
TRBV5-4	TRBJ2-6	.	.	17	TGTGCCAGCAGCTTGGCCCGGGGACACTCTGGGGCCAACGTCCTGACTTTC	CASSLARGHSGANVLTF
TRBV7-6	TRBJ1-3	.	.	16	TGTGCCAGCAGCACCGGGACACCTGTCTCTGGAAACACCATATATTTT	CASSTGTPVSGNTIYF
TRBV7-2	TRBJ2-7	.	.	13	TGTGCCAGCAGCTTAGGAGGGGGGCTCGAGCAGTACTTC	CASSLGGGLEQYF
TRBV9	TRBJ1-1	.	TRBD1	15	TGTGCCAGCAGCGTAGATGGCAGGGGGGACACTGAAGCTTTCTTT	CASSVDGRGDTEAFF
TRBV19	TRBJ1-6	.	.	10	TGTGCCGGACGGGCCTCACCCCTCCACTTT	CAGRASPLHF
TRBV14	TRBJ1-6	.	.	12	TGTGCCAGCAGCCTGGAGGGTTCACCCCTCCACTTT	CASSLEGSPLHF
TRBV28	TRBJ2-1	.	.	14	TGTGCCAGCACGGGGGTAGTCCCCAACAATGAGCAGTTCTTC	CASTGVVPNNEQFF
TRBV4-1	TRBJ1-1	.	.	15	TGCGCCAGCAGCCAAGGTATTGGTAAGATCGCTGAAGCTTTCTTT	CASSQGIGKIAEAFF
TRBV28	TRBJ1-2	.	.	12	TGTGCCACCAGGGGCCTGGACTATGGCTACACCTTC	CATRGLDYGYTF
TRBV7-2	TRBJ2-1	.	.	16	TGTGCCAGCAGCTTAGTAGGCACTGGCTCCTACAATGAGCAGTTCTTC	CASSLVGTGSYNEQFF
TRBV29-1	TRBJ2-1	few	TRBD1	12	TGCAGCGTTGGGGACAGGGGGCAGGAGCAGTTCTTC	CSVGDRGQEQFF
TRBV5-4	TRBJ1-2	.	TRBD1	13	TGTGCCAGCAGTCCGACAGGGTTCTATGGCTACACCTTC	CASSPTGFYGYTF
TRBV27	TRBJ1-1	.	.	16	TGTGCCAGCAGGATTGACGGCTCCCTCATGAACACTGAAGCTTTCTTT	CASRIDGSLMNTEAFF
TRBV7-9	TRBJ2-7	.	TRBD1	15	TGTGCCAGCAGCCCGCGACAGGGGGCGCGGTACGAGCAGTACTTC	CASSPRQGARYEQYF
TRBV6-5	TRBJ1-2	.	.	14	TGTGCCAGCAGGGTCGATCAGGGGTGGGGTGGCTACACCTTC	CASRVDQGWGGYTF
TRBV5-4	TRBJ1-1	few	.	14	TGTGCCAGCAGCAAGGACGCAGCGAACACTGAAGCTTTCTTT	CASSKDAANTEAFF
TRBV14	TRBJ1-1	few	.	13	TGTGCCAGCAGCCAAGGGTGGGCAGGGACATCTTTCTTT	CASSQGWAGTSFF
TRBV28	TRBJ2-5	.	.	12	TGTGCCAGCAATGGTGATCAAGAGACCCAGTACTTC	CASNGDQETQYF
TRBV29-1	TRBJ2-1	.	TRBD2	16	TGCAGCGTTGAAGATAGGAGAAGCGGGGGGGCAGATGAGCAGTTCTTC	CSVEDRRSGGADEQFF
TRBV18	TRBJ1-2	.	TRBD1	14	TGTGCCAGCTCGCCCCGGGACAGTAACTATGGCTACACCTTC	CASSPRDSNYGYTF
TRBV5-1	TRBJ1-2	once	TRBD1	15	TGCGCCAGCAGCTTAGCACCGGGACAGGGTAATGGCTACACCTTC	CASSLAPGQGNGYTF
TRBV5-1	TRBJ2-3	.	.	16	TGCGCCAGCAGCCCCCCCACGGCTAGCGGCACAGATACGCAGTATTTT	CASSPPTASGTDTQYF
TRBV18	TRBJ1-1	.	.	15	TGTGCCAGCTCACCATATACAGGTTCGAACACTGAAGCTTTCTTT	CASSPYTGSNTEAFF
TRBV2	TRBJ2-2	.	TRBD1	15	TGTGCCAGCACCTGGGGACAGGGAGCCACCGGGGAGCTGTTTTTT	CASTWGQGATGELFF
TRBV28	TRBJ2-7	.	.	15	TGTGCCAGCAGTTCAACCAGGGTAGTATCCTACGAGCAGTACTTC	CASSSTRVVSYEQYF
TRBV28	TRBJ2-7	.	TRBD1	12	TGTGCCAGCAGCGACAGGGGTTACGAGCAGTACTTC	CASSDRGYEQYF